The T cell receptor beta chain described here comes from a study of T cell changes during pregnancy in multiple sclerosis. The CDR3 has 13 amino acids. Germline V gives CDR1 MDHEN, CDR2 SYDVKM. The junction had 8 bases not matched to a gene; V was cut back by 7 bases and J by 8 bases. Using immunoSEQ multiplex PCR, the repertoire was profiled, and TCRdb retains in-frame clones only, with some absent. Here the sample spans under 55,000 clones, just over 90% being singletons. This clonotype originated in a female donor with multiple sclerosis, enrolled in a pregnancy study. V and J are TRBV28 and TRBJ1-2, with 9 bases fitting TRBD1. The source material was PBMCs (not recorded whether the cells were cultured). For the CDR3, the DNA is TGTGCCAGCAAGACAGGGGGAATCAGCGGCTACACCTTC. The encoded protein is CASKTGGISGYTF.